Listed below are T cell receptor beta chains from one sample, sequenced in a study of T cells in Graves' hyperthyroidism and ophthalmopathy. MiXCR, applied by TCRdb to the multiplex PCR reads, yields one record per CDR3 protein. The table records fewer than 400,000 distinct CDR3 sequences, over 12% of them present only once. The specimen sequenced was blood. The receptors originated from a man aged 45-65 years with Graves' ophthalmopathy. The CDR3 runs from the conserved cysteine through the conserved F or W. The D gene is left open where the match is weak. Size is stated for part of the rows, as once, few or many counts, or as a class when the clone is expanded.

.	.	TRBV10-3	TRBJ1-3	CAIRRDGTSGNTIYF	TGTGCCATCAGGAGGGACGGCACCTCTGGAAACACCATATATTTT
.	many	TRBV28	TRBJ2-2	CATHEQTNTGELFF	TGTGCCACCCACGAACAGACGAACACCGGGGAGCTGTTTTTT
TRBD2	many	TRBV12-3/TRBV12-4	TRBJ2-1	CAGGLAVNNEQFF	TGTGCCGGGGGACTAGCGGTAAACAATGAGCAGTTCTTC
.	many	TRBV7-8	TRBJ2-2	CASSLGEDTGELFF	TGTGCCAGCAGCTTAGGGGAGGACACCGGGGAGCTGTTTTTT
.	many	TRBV3-1	TRBJ2-2	CASSQVGAAVGELFF	TGTGCCAGCAGCCAAGTTGGGGCCGCAGTCGGGGAGCTGTTTTTT
.	many	TRBV28	TRBJ2-3	CASIGGAGGTDTQYF	TGTGCCAGCATCGGGGGAGCGGGTGGCACAGATACGCAGTATTTT
.	few	TRBV29-1	TRBJ2-6	CSVGGFGSGANVLTF	TGCAGCGTTGGGGGGTTCGGCTCTGGGGCCAACGTCCTGACTTTC
.	.	TRBV7-2	TRBJ2-3	CASSLSSSLTDTQYF	TGTGCCAGCAGCTTGAGCTCCAGTCTTACAGATACGCAGTATTTT
.	.	TRBV20-1	TRBJ1-4	CSARLGGPNEKLFF	TGCAGTGCTAGATTGGGGGGGCCCAATGAAAAACTGTTTTTT
.	once	TRBV9	TRBJ2-1	CASSVTEGNEQFF	TGTGCCAGCAGCGTAACAGAGGGGAATGAGCAGTTCTTC
TRBD2	.	TRBV11-3	TRBJ2-1	CASSGGRRYNEQFF	TGTGCCAGCAGCGGCGGGAGGCGGTACAATGAGCAGTTCTTC
.	many	TRBV20-1	TRBJ2-1	CSARVPYYNEQFF	TGCAGTGCTAGAGTCCCGTACTACAATGAGCAGTTCTTC
TRBD2	many	TRBV28	TRBJ2-7	CASSARTSGSRNEQYF	TGTGCCAGCAGTGCTCGGACTAGCGGGAGTAGGAACGAGCAGTACTTC
.	many	TRBV20-1	TRBJ1-1	CSARFHGSKNTEAFF	TGCAGTGCTAGATTTCACGGGTCAAAGAACACTGAAGCTTTCTTT
.	few	TRBV11-1	TRBJ2-7	CASSTAAGRSYEQYF	TGTGCCAGCAGCACGGCGGCAGGACGCTCCTACGAGCAGTACTTC
TRBD1	many	TRBV19	TRBJ1-2	CASRNPGQSNYGYTF	TGTGCCAGTAGAAATCCGGGACAGAGCAACTATGGCTACACCTTC
TRBD2	few	TRBV6-1	TRBJ2-1	CASSSRTSGPYNEQFF	TGTGCCAGCAGTTCCCGGACTAGTGGGCCTTACAATGAGCAGTTCTTC
.	once	TRBV29-1	TRBJ2-5	CRASTSGETQYF	TGCAGAGCTTCGACGAGCGGAGAGACCCAGTACTTC
TRBD1	few	TRBV25-1	TRBJ2-7	CASEGTGSSYEQYF	TGTGCCAGCGAGGGGACAGGGAGCTCCTACGAGCAGTACTTC
.	many	TRBV4-1	TRBJ1-1	CASSHRSTASNTEAFF	TGCGCCAGCAGCCACCGATCGACAGCTTCAAACACTGAAGCTTTCTTT
.	many	TRBV2	TRBJ1-6	CASSVRGTDNSPLHF	TGTGCCAGCAGTGTTAGGGGAACAGATAATTCACCCCTCCACTTT
.	few	TRBV5-1	TRBJ2-5	CASSWGTGKSQETQYF	TGCGCCAGCAGCTGGGGGACGGGAAAATCCCAAGAGACCCAGTACTTC
.	.	TRBV11-3	TRBJ1-3	CASSSRGGTIYF	TGTGCCAGCAGCTCCCGGGGAGGCACCATATATTTT
TRBD2	many	TRBV4-1	TRBJ2-3	CASSQIPPAGGTDTQYF	TGCGCCAGCAGCCAAATTCCGCCTGCGGGGGGCACAGATACGCAGTATTTT
.	many	TRBV20-1	TRBJ2-7	CSARARADSYEQYF	TGCAGTGCTAGGGCGCGAGCGGACTCCTACGAGCAGTACTTC
TRBD2	.	TRBV7-2	TRBJ2-1	CASSQGTSEYNEQFF	TGTGCCAGCAGCCAGGGGACTAGCGAGTACAATGAGCAGTTCTTC
.	many	TRBV30	TRBJ1-4	CAWTFRQTTNEKLFF	TGTGCCTGGACCTTTAGACAGACAACTAATGAAAAACTGTTTTTT
TRBD1	many	TRBV7-8	TRBJ2-3	CASSLRDSSTDTQYF	TGTGCCAGCAGCTTAAGGGACAGTAGCACAGATACGCAGTATTTT
TRBD2	many	TRBV7-2	TRBJ2-7	CASSLLGTSGSLNEQYF	TGTGCCAGCAGCTTACTCGGGACTAGCGGGAGCCTGAACGAGCAGTACTTC
.	many	TRBV28	TRBJ2-5	CASRINRVGETQYF	TGTGCCAGCAGGATCAACAGGGTAGGGGAGACCCAGTACTTC
.	.	TRBV20-1	TRBJ1-5	CSARTPGGGNDQPQHF	TGCAGTGCTAGAACCCCCGGGGGGGGAAACGATCAGCCCCAGCATTTT
.	.	TRBV5-5	TRBJ2-1	CASSLLGTGFKYEQFF	TGTGCCAGCAGCTTGTTAGGGACCGGCTTTAAGTATGAGCAGTTCTTC
.	few	TRBV5-1	TRBJ2-7	CASSRGHWEARLDEQYF	TGCGCCAGCAGCAGAGGACACTGGGAGGCTCGACTGGACGAGCAGTACTTC
.	few	TRBV7-9	TRBJ2-5	CASSENGPHKTQYF	TGTGCCAGCAGCGAAAATGGACCGCACAAGACCCAGTACTTC
TRBD1	many	TRBV5-1	TRBJ2-7	CASSLQTGGGREQYF	TGCGCCAGCAGCTTACAGACAGGGGGGGGTCGCGAGCAGTACTTC
TRBD2	many	TRBV5-1	TRBJ2-1	CASSFEGAGNEQFF	TGCGCCAGCAGCTTTGAGGGAGCGGGGAATGAGCAGTTCTTC
.	many	TRBV3-1	TRBJ2-1	CASSQIEGNEQFF	TGTGCCAGCAGCCAAATAGAAGGAAATGAGCAGTTCTTC
TRBD2	.	TRBV19	TRBJ2-3	CATSAGDSDTQYF	TGTGCCACCTCAGCGGGAGACTCAGATACGCAGTATTTT
.	.	TRBV12-3/TRBV12-4	TRBJ2-5	CASSSQYQATQYF	TGTGCCAGCAGTTCCCAGTACCAAGCGACCCAGTACTTC
.	many	TRBV2	TRBJ2-7	CASRLNTLSSYEQYF	TGTGCCAGCAGACTAAACACCCTGAGCTCCTACGAGCAGTACTTC
TRBD1	many	TRBV18	TRBJ2-7	CASGQGAPREQYF	TGTGCCAGCGGACAGGGGGCCCCTCGGGAGCAGTACTTC
TRBD2	many	TRBV12-3/TRBV12-4	TRBJ2-7	CASSSTGTSGRNEQYF	TGTGCCAGCTCTTCGACCGGGACTAGCGGGAGGAACGAGCAGTACTTC
.	many	TRBV5-1	TRBJ1-4	CASGTDMGEKLFF	TGCGCCAGCGGGACCGACATGGGCGAAAAACTGTTTTTT
TRBD1	many	TRBV15	TRBJ2-3	CATSRDGTGTDTQYF	TGTGCCACCAGCAGAGATGGGACAGGTACAGATACGCAGTATTTT
TRBD2	many	TRBV5-1	TRBJ2-1	CASGPGLAGVEQFF	TGCGCCAGCGGCCCGGGACTAGCGGGAGTGGAGCAGTTCTTC
.	many	TRBV28	TRBJ2-7	CASRLTGLSVEQYF	TGTGCCAGCCGCCTAACTGGACTTTCCGTCGAGCAGTACTTC
.	few	TRBV7-6	TRBJ2-5	CASSLKIVGTQYF	TGTGCCAGCAGCCTCAAGATTGTGGGGACCCAGTACTTC
.	many	TRBV18	TRBJ2-1	CASSATQGQFF	TGTGCCAGCTCCGCGACGCAGGGACAGTTCTTC
TRBD1	many	TRBV27	TRBJ1-2	CASSSAGTGIRANYGYTF	TGTGCCAGCAGTTCCGCCGGGACAGGCATTAGAGCTAACTATGGCTACACCTTC
TRBD1	many	TRBV20-1	TRBJ1-1	CSASSTGAPSFEAFF	TGCAGTGCTAGTTCAACAGGGGCCCCTTCATTTGAAGCTTTCTTT
.	many	TRBV4-2	TRBJ1-5	CASSQVENVGMPQHF	TGTGCCAGCAGCCAAGTGGAGAACGTTGGTATGCCCCAGCATTTT
.	many	TRBV7-9	TRBJ2-1	CASISGGGAHNEQFF	TGTGCCAGCATCTCCGGCGGAGGAGCTCACAATGAGCAGTTCTTC
.	.	TRBV6-1	TRBJ2-1	CASTRPLGNEQFF	TGTGCCAGCACCCGGCCCCTAGGGAATGAGCAGTTCTTC